One sample yielded the 13 T cell receptor beta chains listed below, sequenced in a study of control samples from healthy donors and cancer patients. The assay was immunoSEQ multiplex PCR, and TCRdb's table has in-frame clones only and misses some. The data show about 130,000 clones, approximately 90% seen once. Sequencing used blood. The receptors come from a man between 18 and 29 years old in good health.

The CDR3 sequence is CASSFPTGAGNTIYF. The DNA of the CDR3 is TGTGCCAGCAGTTTTCCGACAGGGGCTGGAAACACCATATATTTT. The chain links TRBV6-6 to TRBJ1-3; 8 bases map to TRBD1. Germline loops: CDR1 MNHNY, CDR2 SVGAGI (reference sequence). V was clipped by 4 bases and J by 2 bases; unmatched bases: 4. This CDR3 is 15 amino acids long.

The chain has TRBV6-5 and TRBJ2-7; perhaps D is TRBD1 or TRBD2 (7 bases each). This CDR3 has 12 amino acids. The V end lost 7 bases, the J end lost 9 bases, and 16 bases lay between the germline ends. Germline V gene data show CDR1 as MNHEY and CDR2 as SVGAGI. CDR3 DNA sequence: TGTGCCAGCATTAGACAGGGCGGGAGGCAGTACTTC. It translates to CASIRQGGRQYF.

The CDR3 nucleotides are TGTGCCAGCAGCTTGAACAGGGCTGATTCACCCCTCCACTTT. Protein product: CASSLNRADSPLHF. This sequence joins TRBV5-6 and TRBJ1-6, with a possible D match to TRBD1 (6 bases). Germline V lookup: CDR1 SGHDT, CDR2 YYEEEE. Trimming removed 1 base at V and 8 bases at J, with 10 bases between. The CDR3 has 14 amino acids.

The V call is TRBV7-2, the J call TRBJ2-3; 10 nucleotides agree with TRBD1. The CDR3 covers 15 residues. V gave up 5 bases and J gave up 3 bases; unmatched junction bases: 5. Germline V gene sequence: CDR1 SGHTA, CDR2 FQGNSA. In nucleotides, the CDR3 is TGTGCCAGCAGCCCCGGACAGGGGGGGACAGATACGCAGTATTTT. This codes for CASSPGQGGTDTQYF.

The count of this clone is one. This chain uses TRBV2 with TRBJ1-2, with 9 bases that match TRBD1. The ends lost 2 bases at V and 7 bases at J; junction bases unmatched: 8. This CDR3 region has 15 residues. Germline V gene lookup returns CDR1 SNHLY and CDR2 FYNNEI. CDR3 nucleotides: TGTGCCAGCAGTGAAATTACAGGGGGCTTAGGTGGCTACACCTTC. Translating gives CASSEITGGLGGYTF.

J is TRBJ1-5 and V is TRBV27; a possible D gene is TRBD1 (6 bases). V was pared by 0 bases and J by 6 bases, with 15 bases between. CDR3 size: 16 residues. The germline CDR1 and CDR2 sequences are MNHEY and SMNVEV (reference sequence). The CDR3 bases are TGTGCCAGCAGTTTATCAGGGAGGGGGGCAGGTCAGCCCCAGCATTTT. It yields the protein CASSLSGRGAGQPQHF.

The chain employs TRBV6-5 and TRBJ1-2; TRBD1 might be the D (6 bases). CDR1 and CDR2 from the germline V gene are MNHEY and SVGAGI. With 6 bases removed from V and 8 bases from J, the gap between germline ends came to 22 bases. The CDR3 length is 15 residues. The chain's CDR3 is CASRGAGAPIPGYTF. DNA for the CDR3: TGTGCCAGCAGGGGGGCCGGGGCCCCAATTCCAGGCTACACCTTC.

The table lists this clone with a count of one. The chain combines TRBV4-2 with TRBJ1-6; no definite D call. CDR1 and CDR2 from the germline V gene are LGHNA and YNFKEQ. This CDR3 has 16 residues. Trimming pared 0 bases from V and 1 base from J, leaving 7 bases between. The DNA of the CDR3 is TGTGCCAGCAGCCAAGAAAGGCAGTCCTATAATTCACCCCTCCACTTT. Protein: CASSQERQSYNSPLHF.

The V gene is TRBV9, the J gene TRBJ2-1; the match to TRBD1 covers 8 bases. The V gene end was trimmed by 2 bases and the J gene end by 1 base; junction bases not matched to a gene: 2. The CDR3 runs to 15 residues. CDR1 is SGDLS, CDR2 YYNGEE, per germline. The CDR3 reads CASSVTGESYNEQFF. As DNA, the CDR3 is TGTGCCAGCAGCGTGACAGGGGAGTCCTACAATGAGCAGTTCTTC.

CDR3 residues: CASSFMSQAEQYF. CDR3 in DNA: TGTGCCAGCAGTTTTATGTCCCAGGCCGAGCAGTACTTC. The rearrangement joins TRBV12-3 or TRBV12-4 to TRBJ2-7, with no clear D. The CDR3 runs to 13 residues. Deletions cut 3 bases from V and 6 bases from J, with 12 bases between.

J is TRBJ2-7 and V is TRBV6-5, with D possibly matching TRBD2 (5 bases). Trimming left V 5 bases short and J 0 bases short, with 8 bases between. The CDR3 spans 13 residues. Looked up from germline, CDR1 is MNHEY and CDR2 is SVGAGI. CDR3 protein: CASSRESSYEQYF. CDR3 nucleotide sequence: TGTGCCAGCAGTAGGGAGAGCTCCTACGAGCAGTACTTC.

This chain uses TRBV14 with TRBJ2-7; a weak D match, TRBD1 (5 bases). V shed 2 bases and J shed 2 bases, with 10 bases lying between them. CDR1 SGHDN and CDR2 FVKESK come from the germline V gene. This CDR3 region has 14 residues. The DNA for the CDR3 is TGTGCCAGCAGCCAACTATCGACAGCCTACGAGCAGTACTTC. Its translation: CASSQLSTAYEQYF.

The V call is TRBV4-2, the J call TRBJ1-3, with 8 bases aligning to TRBD1. V lost 0 bases and J lost 6; bases outside the gene matches: 10. The CDR3 contains 17 residues. Germline V gives CDR1 LGHNA, CDR2 YNFKEQ. The CDR3 reads CASSQDLGTGGENTIYF. The CDR3 DNA follows: TGTGCCAGCAGCCAAGATCTGGGGACAGGAGGAGAAAACACCATATATTTT.